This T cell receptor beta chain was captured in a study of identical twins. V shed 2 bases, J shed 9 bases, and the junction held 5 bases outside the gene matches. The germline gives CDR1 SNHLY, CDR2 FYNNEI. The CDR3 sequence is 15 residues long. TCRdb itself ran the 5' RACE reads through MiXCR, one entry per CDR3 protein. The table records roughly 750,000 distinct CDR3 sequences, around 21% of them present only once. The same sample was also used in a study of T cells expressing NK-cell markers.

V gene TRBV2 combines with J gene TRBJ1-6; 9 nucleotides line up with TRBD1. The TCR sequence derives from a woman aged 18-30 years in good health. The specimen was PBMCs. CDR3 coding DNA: TGTGCCAGCAGTGAAACAGGGGGCATAGGTTCACCCCTCCACTTT. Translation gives CASSETGGIGSPLHF.